The 13 T cell receptor beta chains listed next were all sequenced from one sample in a study of cytomegalovirus exposure and HLA in healthy donors. PCR primers comprised 60 Vbeta and 13 Jbeta primers. Only in-frame clones appear in the TCRdb table, and some are missing; sequencing was by immunoSEQ multiplex PCR. The sample includes tens of thousands of clones. The material sequenced was PBMCs. The receptors were gathered from a woman in her fifties or sixties in good health and CMV-seropositive.

The chain has TRBV18 and TRBJ2-7, with 8 bases matching TRBD2. This CDR3 is 15 amino acids long. Trimming cost V 6 bases and J 1 base; bases outside gene matches: 8. From germline, CDR1 is KGHSH and CDR2 LQKENI. The CDR3 here is CASSPGTRGSYEQYF. The CDR3 DNA follows: TGTGCCAGCTCGCCTGGGACTAGGGGGTCCTACGAGCAGTACTTC.

The chain recombines TRBV15 with TRBJ1-2; 8 nucleotides line up with TRBD1. Germline V gives CDR1 LNHNV, CDR2 YYDKDF (reference sequence). The length of the CDR3 is 19 residues. With V trimmed by 0 bases and J by 3 bases, 15 bases remained unmatched. The CDR3 sequence: CATSRDEPQDRAIDYGYTF. In nucleotides, the CDR3 is TGTGCCACCAGCAGAGACGAGCCCCAGGACAGGGCGATAGACTATGGCTACACCTTC.

The chain recombines TRBV10-3 with TRBJ2-7; 14 nucleotides line up with TRBD2. The CDR3 contains 22 residues. Germline values: CDR1 ENHRY, CDR2 SYGVKD. J lost 7 bases, V lost 3 bases, and 26 bases had no gene match. CDR3 in amino acids: CAISDQAPGLAGEGLLPFEQYF. DNA of the CDR3: TGTGCCATCAGTGATCAAGCCCCGGGACTAGCGGGAGAGGGATTACTACCCTTTGAGCAGTACTTC.

The genes are TRBV12-5 and TRBJ2-2, with D possibly matching TRBD2 (6 bases). Germline CDR1 LGHNT, CDR2 FRNRAP. The CDR3 covers 17 residues. V shed 0 bases and J shed 0 bases, with 11 bases lying between them. CDR3 DNA sequence: TGTGCTAGTGGTTTGGTGGTGGGGAGGTCGAACACCGGGGAGCTGTTTTTT. This sequence encodes CASGLVVGRSNTGELFF.

The rearrangement uses TRBV6-5 and TRBJ1-6; perhaps TRBD1 as D (6 bases). CDR1 and CDR2 from the germline V gene are MNHEY and SVGAGI. V lost 6 bases and J 6 bases, leaving 15 bases between the germline ends. The CDR3 consists of 15 residues. The CDR3 bases are TGTGCCAGCAGAAAGGGACAATTAAGTAATTCACCCCTCCACTTT. It codes for CASRKGQLSNSPLHF.

The CDR3 region has the DNA TGTGCCAGCAGCCCGACCGGGTCCTTCTTGGGTGGCTACACCTTC. This sequence encodes CASSPTGSFLGGYTF. This rearrangement joins TRBV28 to TRBJ1-2, with unresolved D. Trimming shortened V by 6 bases and J by 7 bases, and 21 bases separated the two germline ends. This CDR3 is built from 15 residues. Germline V gives CDR1 MDHEN, CDR2 SYDVKM.

The rearrangement joins TRBV5-1 to TRBJ2-5; 7 bases map to TRBD1. CDR1 and CDR2 from the germline V gene are SGHRS and YFSETQ. Trimming took 0 bases from V and 3 from J; bases not matched to a gene: 5. The CDR3 extends over 15 amino acids. In nucleotides, the CDR3 is TGCGCCAGCAGCTTGGCCACAGGGGTCGAAGAGACCCAGTACTTC. Residues: CASSLATGVEETQYF.

The chain joins TRBV6-5 to TRBJ1-2; no firm D call. Germline values: CDR1 MNHEY, CDR2 SVGAGI. The V and J ends lost 4 bases and 0 bases respectively, with 9 bases between them. This CDR3 contains 14 residues. The chain's CDR3 is CASSSTPANYGYTF. DNA for the CDR3: TGTGCCAGCAGTTCGACACCGGCTAACTATGGCTACACCTTC.

This chain joins TRBV7-7 and TRBJ2-7; possible D gene TRBD2, 6 bases. Germline V gene sequence: CDR1 SSHAT, CDR2 FNYEAQ (reference sequence). V dropped 1 base and J dropped 3 bases, with 16 bases sitting between them. The length of the CDR3 is 16 residues. CDR3 residues: CASSLGPGLKIYEQYF. CDR3 DNA sequence: TGTGCCAGCAGCTTAGGACCCGGACTAAAAATCTACGAGCAGTACTTC.

The chain links TRBV28 to TRBJ2-3; TRBD2 matches at 9 bases. The V gene end was trimmed by 10 bases and the J gene end by 4 bases; junction bases not matched to a gene: 6. Germline V gene data show CDR1 as MDHEN and CDR2 as SYDVKM. The CDR3 consists of 13 residues. CDR3 protein: CATRTSVPDTQYF. Written as DNA, the CDR3 is TGTGCCACCAGGACTAGCGTCCCAGATACGCAGTATTTT.

The chain joins TRBV5-6 to TRBJ2-4; D unresolved. V lost 3 bases to trimming and J lost 8 bases, with 18 bases between them. The CDR3 has 15 residues. Germline V CDR1 and CDR2: SGHDT, YYEEEE. The chain's CDR3 is CASSYTTRVSYIQYF. The CDR3 bases are TGTGCCAGCAGCTACACGACTCGGGTTTCCTACATTCAGTACTTC. The full variable domain, its missing parts supplied by reference TRBV5-6 and TRBJ2-4, is DAGVTQSPTHLIKTRGQQVTLRCSPKSGHDTVSWYQQALGQGPQFIFQYYEEEERQRGNFPDRFSGHQFPNYSSELNVNALLLGDSALYLCASSYTTRVSYIQYFGAGTRLSVL.

V usage is TRBV11-2 and J usage is TRBJ2-5; no clear D gene. Germline CDR1 SGHAT, CDR2 FQNNGV. The CDR3 totals 16 residues. V was pared by 8 bases and J by 2 bases, with 21 bases between. The DNA for the CDR3 is TGTGCCAGCGCTAATTATTTGGCGGAGTCACAAGAGACCCAGTACTTC. Encoded protein: CASANYLAESQETQYF.

The CDR3 nucleotides are TGTGCCAGCAGCCGGGACAGTATCTCTGGAAACACCATATATTTT. Protein: CASSRDSISGNTIYF. This chain links TRBV7-2 with TRBJ1-3; 7 positions agree with TRBD1. Trimming at V came to 5 bases and at J to 0 bases, leaving 4 bases not matched to a gene. The CDR3 runs to 15 residues. The germline V gene has CDR1 SGHTA and CDR2 FQGNSA.